These 15 T cell receptor beta chains were sequenced from one sample in a study of shared clonotypes between healthy human individuals. The data were produced by immunoSEQ multiplex PCR, yet TCRdb's version contains in-frame clones alone and is incomplete. The sample carries over 1.5 million clones, 98% recorded once. Sequencing was carried out using naive CD4+ T cells sorted from blood. Subset here: CD45RA+ positively selected. Every receptor here comes from a man aged 25 to 40 in good health.

CDR3 amino acids: CASSQETSGRRNEQFF. The CDR3 DNA follows: TGCGCCAGCAGCCAGGAAACTAGCGGGAGAAGGAATGAGCAGTTCTTC. The V gene is TRBV4-1, the J gene TRBJ2-1; 11 bases match TRBD2. The CDR3 runs to 16 residues. CDR1 is MGHRA, CDR2 YSYEKL, per germline. V shed 3 bases and J 7 bases; nucleotides not matched to a gene: 8.

On this clone: Different DNA sequences within this sample yield the same CDR3. The chain has TRBV10-1 and TRBJ2-1; unclear D gene. CDR1 WNHNN and CDR2 SYGVQD come from the germline V gene (reference sequence). V shed 0 bases and J shed 4 bases, with 4 bases lying between them. The CDR3 has 13 residues. CDR3 coding DNA: TGCGCCAGCAGTGAGTCGCCGTACAATGAGCAGTTCTTC. This codes for CASSESPYNEQFF.

The rearrangement links TRBV27 to TRBJ2-7; D ambiguous. Trimming removed 7 bases at V and 3 bases at J, with 7 bases between. The CDR3 spans 11 residues. The germline V gene encodes CDR1 MNHEY and CDR2 SMNVEV (reference sequence). CDR3 in amino acids: CASTLFYEQYF. In DNA form, the CDR3 reads TGTGCCAGCACCCTCTTCTACGAGCAGTACTTC.

V is TRBV6-4 and J is TRBJ2-7, with D uncertain. This CDR3 has 13 residues. From germline, CDR1 is MRHNA and CDR2 SNTAGT. V was clipped by 11 bases and J by 0 bases, with 14 bases between them. Here the CDR3 DNA reads TGTGCCCACGCGTGCTTCAGCTCCTACGAGCAGTACTTC. Encoded protein: CAHACFSSYEQYF.

This chain joins TRBV2 and TRBJ2-5; TRBD2 might be the D (5 bases). The CDR3 consists of 14 residues. V was pared by 4 bases and J by 4 bases, with 13 bases between. Per the germline V gene, CDR1 is SNHLY and CDR2 is FYNNEI. Written as DNA, the CDR3 is TGTGCCAGCAGTGCCGTCCCCGGAGGAGAGACCCAGTACTTC. As protein: CASSAVPGGETQYF.

V is TRBV19 and J is TRBJ2-5; TRBD2 is a possible D gene (6 bases). Trimming cost V 6 bases and J 6 bases, with 8 bases left between them. The CDR3 loop spans 11 amino acids. Germline V lookup: CDR1 LNHDA, CDR2 SQIVND (reference sequence). For the CDR3, the DNA is TGTGCCAGTAGCGGCGGGAAGACCCAGTACTTC. As protein: CASSGGKTQYF.

The chain couples TRBV9 to TRBJ2-6, with 9 bases matching TRBD1. The CDR3 has 19 residues. V was pared by 4 bases and J by 2 bases, with 13 bases of the junction left unmatched. Germline CDR1 and CDR2: SGDLS and YYNGEE. The CDR3 reads CASSRARTGEITGANVLTF. As DNA, the CDR3 is TGTGCCAGCAGCCGGGCGAGGACAGGGGAGATTACTGGGGCCAACGTCCTGACTTTC. The entire variable domain, with the rest obtained from reference TRBV9 and TRBJ2-6, is as follows: DSGVTQTPKHLITATGQRVTLRCSPRSGDLSVYWYQQSLDQGLQFLIQYYNGEERAKGNILERFSAQQFPDLHSELNLSSLELGDSALYFCASSRARTGEITGANVLTFGAGSRLTVL.

This chain links TRBV7-9 with TRBJ2-1; D uncertain. The V and J ends lost 2 bases and 8 bases respectively, with 10 bases between them. The CDR3 has 13 residues. Per the germline V gene, CDR1 is SEHNR and CDR2 is FQNEAQ (reference sequence). The CDR3 sequence is CASSLIGRYEQFF. The CDR3 bases are TGTGCCAGCAGCTTAATCGGTAGATATGAGCAGTTCTTC.

For the CDR3, the DNA is TGTGCCAGCAGCCCGGACAGAAGCTCCTACGAGCAGTACTTC. Protein: CASSPDRSSYEQYF. The chain combines TRBV6-1 with TRBJ2-7; a weak D match, TRBD1 (6 bases). Trimming cost V 6 bases and J 0 bases, with 12 bases left between them. The CDR3 runs 14 residues. Germline lookup yields CDR1 MNHNS and CDR2 SASEGT.

The rearrangement joins TRBV18 to TRBJ2-1, with D perhaps TRBD1 (5 bases). Germline assignment: CDR1 KGHSH and CDR2 LQKENI. Trimming took off 0 bases at V and 7 bases at J, with 7 bases between the two ends. This CDR3 has 13 residues. CDR3 DNA: TGTGCCAGCTCACCACCAGGGGCGAATGAGCAGTTCTTC. This sequence encodes CASSPPGANEQFF.

V usage is TRBV5-1 and J usage is TRBJ2-1, with 13 bases lining up with TRBD2. Germline V lookup: CDR1 SGHRS, CDR2 YFSETQ. The CDR3 spans 16 residues. Losses at the gene ends were 6 bases for V and 6 bases for J; bases not matched to a gene: 9. The DNA for the CDR3 is TGCGCCAGCACCAAAACCGGGACTAGCGGGATCAATGAGCAGTTCTTC. Protein product: CASTKTGTSGINEQFF. The whole variable domain, filled in from reference TRBV5-1 and TRBJ2-1, reads KAGVTQTPRYLIKTRGQQVTLSCSPISGHRSVSWYQQTPGQGLQFLFEYFSETQRNKGNFPGRFSGRQFSNSRSEMNVSTLELGDSALYLCASTKTGTSGINEQFFGPGTRLTVL.

CDR3 residues: CSVTRGGEKLFF. CDR3 DNA: TGCAGCGTAACCAGGGGAGGGGAAAAACTGTTTTTT. The rearrangement links TRBV29-1 to TRBJ1-4; a weak D match, TRBD1 (6 bases). The CDR3 contains 12 residues. Trimming removed 6 bases at V and 8 bases at J, with 13 bases between. The germline V gene has CDR1 SQVTM and CDR2 ANQGSEA.

The rearrangement joins TRBV15 to TRBJ2-7; no definite D call. The CDR3 has 16 residues. V shed 1 base and J shed 2 bases, with 15 bases lying between them. Germline assignment: CDR1 LNHNV and CDR2 YYDKDF (reference sequence). The CDR3 reads CATSRGKGLYTYEQYF. CDR3 nucleotide sequence: TGTGCCACCAGCAGAGGTAAGGGATTGTACACCTACGAGCAGTACTTC.

This rearrangement joins TRBV18 to TRBJ2-3, with no clear D. This CDR3 is 12 amino acids long. V was clipped by 3 bases and J by 9 bases, with 10 bases between them. CDR1 is KGHSH and CDR2 is LQKENI in the germline V gene. CDR3: CASSPGIGTQYF. In DNA form, the CDR3 reads TGTGCCAGCTCACCGGGGATCGGAACGCAGTATTTT.

The chain joins TRBV19 to TRBJ2-7; 8 bases agree with TRBD2. The CDR3 contains 14 residues. J was trimmed by 2 bases and V by 6 bases; bases with no gene match: 6. Germline V CDR1 and CDR2: LNHDA, SQIVND (reference sequence). The CDR3 loop is CASSVLADPYEQYF. The CDR3 DNA reads TGTGCCAGTAGCGTACTAGCGGACCCCTACGAGCAGTACTTC.